Below are 21 T cell receptor beta chains sequenced from a single sample in a study of T cell responses to AZD1222 COVID-19 vaccine. The method was immunoSEQ multiplex PCR; TCRdb's version includes in-frame clones alone and lacks a portion of them. The sample carries about 170,000 clones, approximately 94% recorded once. The source was peripheral blood, collected on day 0 of AZD1222 vaccination. All receptors derive from an adult in good health.

V usage is TRBV6-5 and J usage is TRBJ1-1; D perhaps matches TRBD1 (5 bases). Germline CDR1 MNHEY, CDR2 SVGAGI. Deletions cut 7 bases from V and 1 base from J, with 13 bases between. This CDR3 has 14 residues. The CDR3 DNA reads TGTGCCAGCAACGGGGGAATAAAGAACACTGAAGCTTTCTTT. Its protein is CASNGGIKNTEAFF.

There are a few counts of this clone. J is TRBJ2-1 and V is TRBV6-5, with D possibly matching TRBD2 (5 bases). This CDR3 is 13 amino acids long. The germline gives CDR1 MNHEY, CDR2 SVGAGI. The V gene lost 9 bases and the J gene lost 8 bases, with 17 bases spanning the gap. CDR3 residues: CASRTGLMDEQFF. In DNA, the CDR3 is TGTGCCAGTCGGACTGGGCTGATGGATGAGCAGTTCTTC.

The gene calls are TRBV27 and TRBJ2-1; D is unresolved. Trimming left V 4 bases short and J 0 bases short, with 10 bases between. CDR1 MNHEY and CDR2 SMNVEV come from the germline V gene (reference sequence). The CDR3 spans 15 residues. The CDR3 protein is CASSWTPRSYNEQFF. The CDR3 DNA sequence: TGTGCCAGCAGTTGGACGCCCCGCTCCTACAATGAGCAGTTCTTC.

This clone was seen once. The chain combines TRBV7-2 with TRBJ2-7, with TRBD1 identical over 8 bases. The germline V gene encodes CDR1 SGHTA and CDR2 FQGNSA. The CDR3 has 13 residues. Unmatched junction bases numbered 5, after V lost 7 bases and J lost 3 bases. The DNA for the CDR3 is TGTGCCAGCACGTGGGACAGGCACTACGAGCAGTACTTC. As protein: CASTWDRHYEQYF.

This clone has only a few counts. This chain uses TRBV28 with TRBJ1-2, with 11 bases identical to TRBD1. Germline CDR1 and CDR2: MDHEN and SYDVKM. The CDR3 length is 15 residues. After removal of 1 base from V and 8 bases from J, the junction contained 6 bases not matched to a gene. CDR3: CASSLSDRGHRGYTF. The CDR3 DNA sequence: TGTGCCAGCAGTTTATCGGACAGGGGGCATCGGGGCTACACCTTC.

This clone was observed a single time. The rearrangement uses TRBV2 and TRBJ1-5; possibly TRBD1 for D (5 bases). The V gene's germline CDR1 is SNHLY and CDR2 FYNNEI. The V end was cut by 6 bases, the J end by 0 bases, with 12 bases between. CDR3 length equals 15 residues. The CDR3 spells CASRASGGSNQPQHF. Here the CDR3 DNA reads TGTGCCAGCAGGGCTAGCGGGGGTAGCAATCAGCCCCAGCATTTT.

The chain joins TRBV28 to TRBJ1-1; D is undetermined. Between the trimmed V and J ends, which lost 4 bases and 10 bases, there was a span of 10 bases. CDR1 is MDHEN and CDR2 is SYDVKM in the germline V gene. There are 11 residues in the CDR3. The CDR3 nucleotides read TGTGCCAGCAGTTCGTCGACAAGAGCTTTCTTT. The encoded protein is CASSSSTRAFF.

V is TRBV6-4 and J is TRBJ2-2, with D possibly TRBD2 on 6 matching bases. The germline V gene encodes CDR1 MRHNA and CDR2 SNTAGT. V gave up 3 bases and J gave up 3 bases, with 8 bases separating them. CDR3 size: 14 residues. CDR3 coding DNA: TGTGCCAGCAGTGAACTAGCCCACACCGGGGAGCTGTTTTTT. Translating it yields CASSELAHTGELFF.

A single count supports this clone. V usage is TRBV10-1 and J usage is TRBJ2-1, with 11 bases matching TRBD2. Germline V gene lookup returns CDR1 WNHNN and CDR2 SYGVQD (reference sequence). The CDR3 is 17 residues long. V shed 8 bases and J 4 bases; nucleotides not matched to a gene: 13. Here the CDR3 reads CASQRGSGRAEYNEQFF. The CDR3 DNA sequence: TGCGCCAGCCAAAGGGGTAGCGGGAGGGCCGAATACAATGAGCAGTTCTTC.

CDR3 nucleotide sequence: TGTGCCAGCTCACCACTCTTCGGGGCGGCTAGCACAGATACGCAGTATTTT. Amino acid sequence: CASSPLFGAASTDTQYF. The rearrangement uses TRBV18 and TRBJ2-3; either TRBD1 or TRBD2 may fit D (5 bases each). The V and J ends lost 1 base and 0 bases respectively, with 14 bases between them. CDR1 is KGHSH, CDR2 LQKENI, per germline. The CDR3 totals 17 residues.

The rearrangement uses TRBV2 and TRBJ1-2; D is unclear. The V gene's germline CDR1 is SNHLY and CDR2 FYNNEI. Trimming stripped 2 bases from V and 2 bases from J, with 6 bases between. The CDR3 consists of 13 residues. Here the CDR3 DNA reads TGTGCCAGCAGTGAAACCAGGAACTATGGCTACACCTTC. It encodes CASSETRNYGYTF.

V and J are TRBV10-2 and TRBJ2-5, with TRBD2 identical over 10 bases. Trimming took 6 bases from V and 7 from J; bases not matched to a gene: 5. The length of the CDR3 is 13 residues. The germline CDR1 and CDR2 sequences are WSHSY and SAAADI. The CDR3 region has the DNA TGCGCCAGCAGGAGCGGGAGGGCCGGGACCCAGTACTTC. Translated: CASRSGRAGTQYF.

The gene calls are TRBV19 and TRBJ1-5; D remains unclear. The CDR3 is 13 amino acids. The germline V gene encodes CDR1 LNHDA and CDR2 SQIVND (reference sequence). V dropped 3 bases and J dropped 11 bases, with 14 bases sitting between them. CDR3 region: CASSMAPDRSQHF. The CDR3 nucleotides read TGTGCCAGTAGTATGGCGCCAGACCGGTCCCAGCATTTT.

V usage is TRBV4-2 and J usage is TRBJ1-1, with 7 bases lining up with TRBD1. CDR1 LGHNA and CDR2 YNFKEQ come from the germline V gene. This CDR3 spans 17 amino acids. V shed 0 bases and J 1 base; nucleotides not matched to a gene: 8. CDR3 sequence (DNA): TGTGCCAGCAGCCAAGATTCCTGGACAGGTAAGAACACTGAAGCTTTCTTT. Its protein product is CASSQDSWTGKNTEAFF.

V usage is TRBV2 and J usage is TRBJ1-5; TRBD1 is a possible D gene (6 bases). The germline gives CDR1 SNHLY, CDR2 FYNNEI. V dropped 8 bases and J dropped 1 base, with 12 bases sitting between them. The CDR3 consists of 14 residues. This CDR3 is CASGAGVSNQPQHF. The CDR3 DNA is TGTGCCAGCGGGGCAGGGGTAAGCAATCAGCCCCAGCATTTT.

The chain combines TRBV27 with TRBJ2-1; D is ambiguous. The CDR3 spans 17 residues. From germline, CDR1 is MNHEY and CDR2 SMNVEV (reference sequence). The V end lost 5 bases, the J end lost 2 bases, and 19 bases lay between the germline ends. CDR3 region: CASSTLGLGSTYNEQFF. DNA of the CDR3: TGTGCCAGCAGTACTTTGGGGTTGGGAAGCACCTACAATGAGCAGTTCTTC.

This clone is a singleton in its sample. The J gene is TRBJ2-7, the V gene TRBV21-1. TRBV21-1 is deemed a pseudogene. The CDR3 length is 14 residues. The CDR3 here is CASSKDRKSYEQYF. CDR3 in DNA: TGTGCCAGCAGCAAAGATCGGAAGAGTTACGAGCAGTACTTC.

The gene calls are TRBV7-2 and TRBJ1-2; TRBD1 agrees at 7 bases. V gave up 6 bases and J gave up 3 bases; unmatched junction bases: 7. The CDR3 totals 14 residues. Germline V gene data show CDR1 as SGHTA and CDR2 as FQGNSA. For the CDR3, the DNA is TGTGCCAGCAGAAGACAGGGAACGGACTATGGCTACACCTTC. Its protein is CASRRQGTDYGYTF.

The chain recombines TRBV30 with TRBJ2-7, with D tentatively TRBD1 (5 bases). V shed 4 bases and J shed 6 bases, with 13 bases lying between them. Per germline, CDR1 GTSNPN and CDR2 SVGIG (reference sequence). The CDR3 has 12 amino acids. CDR3 sequence: CAWTRVLGEQYF. The CDR3 DNA reads as TGTGCCTGGACCAGGGTGCTCGGCGAGCAGTACTTC.

The chain combines TRBV19 with TRBJ1-5; 7 bases fit TRBD1. This CDR3 has 18 residues. CDR1 and CDR2 (germline): LNHDA, SQIVND (reference sequence). Germline trimming cut 7 bases from V and 1 base from J; bases unmatched to any gene: 16. The CDR3 region has the DNA TGTGCCAGTACCCTGGCGCTAGGGGGCGGTGGAAGCAATCAGCCCCAGCATTTT. Translated: CASTLALGGGGSNQPQHF. The full variable domain, in which reference TRBV19 and TRBJ1-5 provide the parts outside the CDR3, is DGGITQSPKYLFRKEGQNVTLSCEQNLNHDAMYWYRQDPGQGLRLIYYSQIVNDFQKGDIAEGYSVSREKKESFPLTVTSAQKNPTAFYLCASTLALGGGGSNQPQHFGDGTRLSIL.

The chain couples TRBV5-1 to TRBJ2-6; D ambiguous. The length of the CDR3 is 16 residues. In germline, CDR1 is SGHRS, CDR2 YFSETQ. V lost 0 bases and J 3 bases, leaving 10 bases between the germline ends. In DNA, the CDR3 is TGCGCCAGCAGCTTGGACGTCCTCGGTGGGGCCAACGTCCTGACTTTC. Its protein product is CASSLDVLGGANVLTF.